This T cell receptor beta chain was recovered during a study of T cell responses to AZD1222 COVID-19 vaccine. Sequenced by immunoSEQ multiplex PCR; TCRdb stores in-frame clones only, minus some. The profile covers some 90,000 clones, with about 88% appearing a single time and over 15% taken by the ten largest. This clone has only one observation. The antigen is unknown. Germline CDR1 KGHSH, CDR2 LQKENI. V lost 3 bases, J lost 7 bases, and 12 bases stayed unmatched. The CDR3 runs to 16 residues. Study observations and caveats: White British donors predominated, females outnumbered males, and clonal diversity was possibly underestimated. Researchers took repertoire samples only after the peak T cell response had come. Among vaccine-associated CD4 TCRs, coverage spanned spike, with dominance at 160-218 and 743-854. Spike-specific TCR depth and breadth grew after two AZD1222 doses.

The receptor's source is an adult in good health. V and J are TRBV18 and TRBJ2-1; 7 bases fit TRBD2. Sequenced here: peripheral blood, sampled on day 0 of AZD1222 vaccination. The CDR3 sequence: CASSPTTGRGLNEQFF. The CDR3 nucleotides read TGTGCCAGCTCACCTACCACGGGGCGGGGGTTAAATGAGCAGTTCTTC.